The clone carrying this TCR beta chain occurred a few times. Its antigen remains unknown. Libraries were made from TCR beta cDNA, and they carried unique molecular identifiers. Between roughly 1 and 10 million T cells gave rise to approximately 520,000 cDNA molecules. TCRdb passed the PCR reads through MiXCR, listing each CDR3 protein once. The sample contains hundreds of thousands of distinct CDR3 sequences, about 27% of which appear only once. These data belong to a study of post-analysis software for immune sequencing data. Study-level points and caveats: TRBV5-6, TRBV5-1 and TRBV20-1 were among five TRBV segments more frequent in patients than controls. Those with multiple sclerosis, the patient group, showed significantly lower normalized Chao1 diversity than controls.

The germline gives CDR1 SGHKS, CDR2 YYEKEE (reference sequence). The CDR3 totals 16 residues. V lost 0 bases and J 4 bases, leaving 16 bases between the germline ends. The chain links TRBV5-5 to TRBJ1-2; maybe TRBD1 (5 bases). The origin of this receptor is a girl between 5 and 17 years old with multiple sclerosis. Sequencing was done on a sample of blood. This chain's CDR3 is CASSLGPQVRGYGYTF. CDR3 sequence (DNA): TGTGCCAGCAGCTTGGGCCCACAGGTCCGGGGCTATGGCTACACCTTC.